This T cell receptor (beta chain) was identified in a study of draining lymph node invasion in breast cancer (dated by TCRdb to between 2020 and 2021). Background on the whole study: Across breast cancer tissues, a separate targeted assay used bulk TCR-beta CDR3 sequencing to compare sorted memory regulatory T cells with memory conventional CD4 T cells. Matched non-invaded and tumor-invaded tumor-draining lymph nodes plus the primary tumor were contributed by each patient, with both Treg and Tconv subsets profiled. The separate targeted TCR sequencing included lymph nodes from five patients, and primary tumors were also sequenced for most of those five patients.

Receptor libraries were prepared by bulk RNA-seq. Sequencing instrument: Illumina HiSeq 2500. The source study handled its data this way. In the separate targeted TCR-seq dataset, CDR3 sequences were extracted from raw reads and quantified using MiXCR version 2.1.5 with default parameters. Each TCR-beta clone in the separate targeted TCR-seq dataset was defined by the V gene, J gene and CDR3 sequence taken together. In the separate targeted TCR-seq dataset, clones with fewer than three counts were removed, then only the 90% most strongly expressed clones per sample were retained. In the separate targeted TCR-seq dataset, Treg-Tconv overlap was computed as shared clones divided by total Treg clones per tissue, times 100. TCRdb applied fastp at Q25 and MiXCR to the public reads, then kept only in-frame beta chains. Rows merge per CDR3 protein into single entries with the most common DNA and genes. TCRdb's processing, not the authors' own work, is the source of the V and J calls. The sample table records approximately 350 distinct CDR3 sequences; around 20% of these occur just once. The top ten hold roughly 29% of the sample.

Memory regulatory T cells were isolated by sorting for CD4+ CD45RA- CD25high cells. Before staining and sorting, a Miltenyi Pan T Cell isolation kit was used to pre-enrich the T cells. Immunohistochemistry for estrogen receptor, progesterone receptor, HER2 and Ki-67 was used to characterize the primary tumors. Fresh surgical tissue was processed within a few hours after surgery by cutting into small fragments. Tissue fragments were enzymatically digested with Liberase TL plus DNase for under 25 minutes and were then filtered through a 40-micrometer strainer. After DAPI live/dead staining, sorting was performed on a BD FACS Aria II with 98-99% purity. The sorted cells were lysed in TCL buffer, and a Norgen Single Cell RNA purification kit, including DNase treatment, was used to purify the RNA. V is clipped by 3 bases and J by 4 bases, and the sequence between their germline boundaries is 7 bases long. The CDR1 and CDR2 encoded by the germline V gene are SGHAT and FQNNGV. Including cysteine and phenylalanine, the CDR3 has 12 amino acids. The sequence is cut down to CDR3 DNA, 36 bases in frame from base 1.

Study-level results and caveats: Detection of some of the top 100 tumor clones in both invaded and non-invaded nodes suggests recirculation between tumor and draining nodes. Across all tissues in the targeted TCR-seq data, Tregs appeared to be more clonally expanded than Tconvs, and both subsets showed lower diversity in tumor than in lymph nodes. The data could not determine whether Treg conversion took place in a particular organ or whether converted Tregs recirculated between nodes and tumor. TCRs shared between the Treg and Tconv subsets were viewed as suggestive of, but not proof of, a common clonal origin. Tracking of the top-100 tumor clones could be carried out in just a couple of patients. Roughly 13-25% of Treg TCRs were shared with Tconvs per tissue, interpreted as suggesting peripheral Treg induction.

A remark on this clonotype: The target of this receptor is not known. No base-level quality is on record; no much larger clone is a single base apart.

The sequencing input was sorted memory Tregs from the tumor. This specimen's cell subset or site label, per the study, means: CD45RA-negative sorted CD4+ T cells (memory Tconv or effector/memory Treg). This TCR came from a female donor with luminal breast cancer. The sequence links TRBV11-2 to TRBJ2-7; there is no confident call for the D gene. The CDR3 reads CASSFAVYEQYF. The bases read TGTGCCAGCAGCTTTGCGGTTTACGAGCAGTACTTC.